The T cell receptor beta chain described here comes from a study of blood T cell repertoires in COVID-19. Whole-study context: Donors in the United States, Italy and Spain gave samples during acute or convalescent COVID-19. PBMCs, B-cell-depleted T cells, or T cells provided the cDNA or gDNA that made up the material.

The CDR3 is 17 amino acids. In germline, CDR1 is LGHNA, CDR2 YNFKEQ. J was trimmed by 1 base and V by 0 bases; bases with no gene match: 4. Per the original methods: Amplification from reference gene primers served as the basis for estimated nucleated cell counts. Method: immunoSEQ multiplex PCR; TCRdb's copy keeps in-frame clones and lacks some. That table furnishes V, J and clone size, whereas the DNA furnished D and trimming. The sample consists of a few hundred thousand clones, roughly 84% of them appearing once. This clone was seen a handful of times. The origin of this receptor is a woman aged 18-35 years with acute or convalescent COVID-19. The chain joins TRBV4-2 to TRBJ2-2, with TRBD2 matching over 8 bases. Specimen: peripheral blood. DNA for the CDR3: TGTGCCAGCAGCCAAGATCTGAGCGGGAGGAACACCGGGGAGCTGTTTTTT. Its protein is CASSQDLSGRNTGELFF.